Below are 21 T cell receptor beta chains sequenced from a single sample in a study of blood T cells in healthy people across ages. A second PCR of about 7 to 11 cycles used a sample-barcoded 5' primer and a J-beta primer mix. TCRdb reprocessed the 5' RACE reads with MiXCR, giving one entry per CDR3 protein. The table records approximately 1.5 million distinct CDR3 sequences, approximately 42% of them present only once. Source material: blood. The receptors were gathered from a woman under 30 in good health.

Details on this clonotype: An end of the junction differs from the germline gene, which may be a read error. The rearrangement links TRBV6-2 or TRBV6-3 to TRBJ2-2; weak D call: TRBD2 (5 bases). The length of the CDR3 is 16 residues. Germline CDR1 and CDR2: MNHEY and SVGEGT. The CDR3 DNA sequence: TGTGCCAGCACCAGACCCGACTCCGCGAACACCGGGGAGATGTTTTTT. Amino acids: CASTRPDSANTGEMFF.

The rearrangement uses TRBV27 and TRBJ2-5, with a possible D match to TRBD1 (5 bases). The germline gives CDR1 MNHEY, CDR2 SMNVEV (reference sequence). V gave up 2 bases and J gave up 2 bases, with 9 bases separating them. The CDR3 loop spans 14 amino acids. In nucleotides, the CDR3 is TGTGCCAGCAGTTTAGACAGCCGTCAAGAGACCCAGTACTTC. Its translation is CASSLDSRQETQYF.

CDR3 sequence (DNA): TGTGCCAGCAGTTTGTGGGGGGCCGATAAAGAGACCCAGTACTTC. This encodes CASSLWGADKETQYF. The chain couples TRBV12-3 or TRBV12-4 to TRBJ2-5, with D perhaps matching TRBD1 or TRBD2 (6 bases each). V lost 3 bases and J 3 bases, leaving 14 bases between the germline ends. The CDR3 sequence is 15 residues long.

J is TRBJ2-7 and V is TRBV4-3; TRBD1 might be the D (5 bases). The CDR3 has 15 amino acids. Germline-derived CDR1 and CDR2 are LGHNA and YSLEER. V gave up 2 bases and J gave up 4 bases, with 15 bases separating them. CDR3 sequence (DNA): TGCGCCAGCAGCCAATCGGACACAAGGCCTTACGAGCAGTACTTC. As protein: CASSQSDTRPYEQYF.

This clonotype occurred a few times. The chain uses TRBV6-2 or TRBV6-3 and TRBJ2-4; D gene unclear. This CDR3 spans 16 amino acids. Germline V gives CDR1 MNHEY, CDR2 SVGEGT. V was trimmed by 4 bases and J by 0 bases, leaving 13 bases between them. The CDR3: CASSSGRPLAKNIQYF. The CDR3 bases are TGTGCCAGCAGTTCCGGGCGACCGTTAGCCAAAAACATTCAGTACTTC.

The rearrangement links TRBV5-1 to TRBJ2-1; a possible D gene is TRBD1 (5 bases). Trimming stripped 4 bases from V and 4 bases from J, with 15 bases between. Germline V CDR1 and CDR2: SGHRS, YFSETQ. The CDR3 contains 15 residues. The CDR3: CASSRRVDLYNEQFF. CDR3 in DNA: TGCGCCAGCAGCCGCAGGGTGGACCTTTACAATGAGCAGTTCTTC.

The CDR3 coding sequence is TGTGCCATCAGTGAGTCCGGTGCTTCACCCCTCCACTTT. Protein sequence: CAISESGASPLHF. The J gene is TRBJ1-6, the V gene TRBV10-3; D gene ambiguous. The CDR3 contains 13 residues. Trimming removed 0 bases at V and 9 bases at J, with 6 bases between. CDR1 ENHRY and CDR2 SYGVKD come from the germline V gene.

V and J are TRBV12-3 or TRBV12-4 and TRBJ1-1; D not certain. The CDR3 is made up of 12 amino acids. Trimming left V 6 bases short and J 4 bases short, with 9 bases between. DNA for the CDR3: TGTGCCAGCAGCCCAGCTCCCACTGAAGCTTTCTTT. Translation gives CASSPAPTEAFF.

This chain uses TRBV29-1 with TRBJ2-2, with TRBD2 identical over 7 bases. V lost 4 bases to trimming and J lost 4 bases; unmatched junction nucleotides: 6. CDR1 is SQVTM and CDR2 is ANQGSEA in the germline V gene. The CDR3 covers 14 residues. The CDR3: CSVVAGDATGELFF. The CDR3, as DNA: TGCAGCGTTGTGGCGGGAGATGCCACCGGGGAGCTGTTTTTT.

The V and J genes are TRBV30 and TRBJ1-1; D unclear. Deletions cut 8 bases from V and 1 base from J, with 5 bases between. The CDR3 has 10 residues. CDR1 GTSNPN and CDR2 SVGIG come from the germline V gene (reference sequence). For the CDR3, the DNA is TGTGCCGGAGCGAACACTGAAGCTTTCTTT. Translated: CAGANTEAFF. The full variable domain, its missing parts supplied by reference TRBV30 and TRBJ1-1, is SQTIHQWPATLVQPVGSPLSLECTVEGTSNPNLYWYRQAAGRGLQLLFYSVGIGQISSEVPQNLSASRPQDRQFILSSKKLLLSDSGFYLCAGANTEAFFGQGTRLTVV.

This clonotype turned up a few times. V and J are TRBV2 and TRBJ1-1; 7 bases align to TRBD1. V shed 6 bases and J 7 bases; nucleotides not matched to a gene: 11. CDR1 is SNHLY, CDR2 FYNNEI, per germline. There are 14 residues in the CDR3. In nucleotides, the CDR3 is TGTGCCAGCAGGGCACAGGGGAGGTTCGGTGAAGCTTTCTTT. Its protein product is CASRAQGRFGEAFF.

The chain has TRBV4-1 and TRBJ2-4; D uncertain. The ends were cut back, 2 bases at V and 12 bases at J, with 14 bases in the middle. The length of the CDR3 is 13 residues. Per the germline V gene, CDR1 is MGHRA and CDR2 is YSYEKL. The CDR3 DNA follows: TGCGCCAGCAGCCAAAATCCTCTAAGCCGTCAGTACTTC. The encoded protein is CASSQNPLSRQYF.

The chain uses TRBV7-9 and TRBJ2-7, with D perhaps TRBD1 (6 bases). Trimming took 0 bases from V and 3 from J, leaving 12 bases between them. There are 15 residues in the CDR3. Germline CDR1 reads SEHNR; CDR2 reads FQNEAQ (reference sequence). DNA for the CDR3: TGTGCCAGCAGCTTAGCAGCCAGGGGAATCTACGAGCAGTACTTC. It is translated as CASSLAARGIYEQYF.

The chain links TRBV7-9 to TRBJ2-1; no reliable D call. Between the trimmed V and J ends, which lost 2 bases and 9 bases, there was a span of 8 bases. The germline V gene encodes CDR1 SEHNR and CDR2 FQNEAQ (reference sequence). The CDR3 is 12 amino acids. The CDR3 nucleotides are TGTGCCAGCAGCTTAACCGGCGCTGAGCAGTTCTTC. Its translation: CASSLTGAEQFF.

This clonotype was counted a few times. The V gene is TRBV7-9, the J gene TRBJ2-3; possible D gene TRBD2, 6 bases. With 5 bases removed from V and 1 base from J, the gap between germline ends came to 13 bases. Germline-derived CDR1 and CDR2 are SEHNR and FQNEAQ (reference sequence). The CDR3 covers 15 residues. CDR3 in amino acids: CASSLKEGRTDTQYF. The DNA of the CDR3 is TGTGCCAGCAGCCTTAAGGAGGGCCGCACAGATACGCAGTATTTT.

This clonotype was picked up a small number of times. This chain joins TRBV7-2 and TRBJ1-4; maybe TRBD1 (5 bases). Trimming took off 3 bases at V and 6 bases at J, with 8 bases between the two ends. The CDR3 is 13 amino acids. Germline assignment: CDR1 SGHTA and CDR2 FQGNSA. This CDR3 is CASSFRQYEKLFF. CDR3 nucleotides: TGTGCCAGCAGCTTCCGACAGTATGAAAAACTGTTTTTT.

This clonotype turned up a few times. The chain joins TRBV7-2 to TRBJ2-7, with D maybe TRBD1 (6 bases). Germline V lookup: CDR1 SGHTA, CDR2 FQGNSA. CDR3 length: 14 residues. The V end lost 5 bases, the J end lost 7 bases, and 18 bases lay between the germline ends. The CDR3 loop is CASSPSRGNNEQYF. The CDR3 DNA reads TGTGCCAGCAGCCCGAGCAGGGGCAACAATGAGCAGTACTTC. The variable domain in full, with the rest retrieved from reference TRBV7-2 and TRBJ2-7, is GAGVSQSPSNKVTEKGKDVELRCDPISGHTALYWYRQSLGQGLEFLIYFQGNSAPDKSGLPSDRFSAERTGGSVSTLTIQRTQQEDSAVYLCASSPSRGNNEQYFGPGTRLTVT.

The gene calls are TRBV7-2 and TRBJ2-3; 9 bases agree with TRBD2. V dropped 5 bases and J dropped 3; count of bases not matched to a gene: 6. Per the germline V gene, CDR1 is SGHTA and CDR2 is FQGNSA. This CDR3 is 15 amino acids long. CDR3 region: CASSTIAGDTDTQYF. In DNA form, the CDR3 reads TGTGCCAGCAGCACTATAGCGGGGGATACAGATACGCAGTATTTT.

This sequence joins TRBV6-1 and TRBJ2-5; TRBD2 matches at 7 bases. The J call is doubtful: the DNA matches TRBJ2-7 better. The CDR3 runs 18 residues. Germline V gene data show CDR1 as MNHNS and CDR2 as SASEGT. CDR3 residues: CASSEEGPGTNGIYEQYF. In nucleotides, the CDR3 is TGTGCCAGCAGTGAGGAGGGGCCCGGGACTAACGGGATATACGAGCAGTACTTC.

The chain combines TRBV6-2 or TRBV6-3 with TRBJ2-5, with 14 bases that match TRBD2. Per germline, CDR1 MNHEY and CDR2 SVGEGT. Germline trimming cut 2 bases from V and 1 base from J; bases unmatched to any gene: 0. The CDR3 length is 16 residues. CDR3 in amino acids: CASSYGTSGGQETQYF. CDR3 DNA: TGTGCCAGCAGTTACGGGACTAGCGGGGGCCAAGAGACCCAGTACTTC.

This clonotype was detected a few times. The V call is TRBV5-5, the J call TRBJ2-4; 10 nucleotides match TRBD1. CDR3 length equals 19 residues. V shed 3 bases and J 0 bases; nucleotides not matched to a gene: 12. Per the germline V gene, CDR1 is SGHKS and CDR2 is YYEKEE (reference sequence). The CDR3 region is CASSSSGTGAVLAKNIQYF. The CDR3 DNA sequence: TGTGCCAGCAGCTCTTCCGGGACAGGGGCGGTTTTAGCCAAAAACATTCAGTACTTC.